This T cell receptor beta chain originates from a study of T cells in Graves' hyperthyroidism and ophthalmopathy. Study-wide points: The model anticipated ophthalmopathy a median about 6.5 months pre-onset.

Points on this clonotype: Its specificity is unknown. The junction departs from germline at one end; a sequencing error may be responsible.

The investigators amplified TCR beta CDR3 regions from RNA transcripts. The HTBI set primed first-round TCR CDR3 RT-PCR. TCRdb itself ran the multiplex PCR reads through MiXCR, one entry per CDR3 protein. The repertoire holds 660,000 or so distinct CDR3 sequences, with 45% as singletons. CDR1 is PRHDT, CDR2 FYEKMQ, per germline (reference sequence). The CDR3 sequence is 15 residues long. For the diagnoses, clinical symptoms, serum thyroxine and TRAb, thyroid ultrasound and orbital computed tomography were used. The sequenced sample was peripheral blood or thyroid tissue (not recorded which). The receptor's source is an adult man with Graves' disease, either hyperthyroidism or ophthalmopathy (not recorded which). This chain joins TRBV13 and TRBJ1-5; 7 nucleotides match TRBD1. The CDR3 DNA reads as TGTGCCACCAGCAGTTTCCCCGGGACAGATCAGCCCCAGCATTTT. Translating gives CATSSFPGTDQPQHF.